Following are 9 T cell receptor beta chains from one sample sequenced in a study of response to subunit inactivated influenza vaccine. TCRdb ran MiXCR on the RT-PCR reads and lists one entry per CDR3 protein. The table lists almost 600,000 distinct CDR3 sequences, 12% to 15% of them singletons. The input for sequencing was PBMCs from blood, taken roughly 12 days after vaccination. The receptors were sampled from a man aged 45-65 years who received an inactivated influenza vaccine.

The chain carries TRBV14 and TRBJ2-3, with 8 bases identical to TRBD1. The CDR3 extends over 14 amino acids. Per germline, CDR1 SGHDN and CDR2 FVKESK. With V trimmed by 4 bases and J by 1 base, 1 base remained unmatched. In DNA form, the CDR3 reads TGTGCCAGCAGCCGGGACAGGCGCACAGATACGCAGTATTTT. Encoded protein: CASSRDRRTDTQYF.

A few counts support this clonotype. This chain uses TRBV28 with TRBJ2-4; 14 positions agree with TRBD2. The germline V gene has CDR1 MDHEN and CDR2 SYDVKM. The CDR3 length is 16 residues. V shed 9 bases and J 6 bases; nucleotides not matched to a gene: 10. This CDR3 is CARATSGRASGNIQYF. The CDR3 DNA is TGTGCCAGAGCGACTAGCGGGAGGGCCTCGGGAAACATTCAGTACTTC.

In its sample, this clonotype was seen many times. The V call is TRBV20-1, the J call TRBJ2-1; TRBD1 is a possible D gene (6 bases). Trimming removed 5 bases at V and 5 bases at J, with 16 bases between. The germline gives CDR1 DFQATT, CDR2 SNEGSKA (reference sequence). CDR3 size: 14 residues. The CDR3 region has the DNA TGCAGTGCTCCTAGGGGGAGTCCCCACAATGAGCAGTTCTTC. Protein: CSAPRGSPHNEQFF.

V and J are TRBV7-2 and TRBJ2-2; D not resolved. From germline, CDR1 is SGHTA and CDR2 FQGNSA. The CDR3 loop spans 13 amino acids. V was clipped by 6 bases and J by 7 bases, with 12 bases between them. In DNA, the CDR3 is TGTGCCAGCAGTCTTGGACCGGTCGGGGAGCTGTTTTTT. This gives the protein CASSLGPVGELFF. The variable domain in full, with the rest retrieved from reference TRBV7-2 and TRBJ2-2, is GAGVSQSPSNKVTEKGKDVELRCDPISGHTALYWYRQSLGQGLEFLIYFQGNSAPDKSGLPSDRFSAERTGGSVSTLTIQRTQQEDSAVYLCASSLGPVGELFFGEGSRLTVL.

The rearrangement uses TRBV28 and TRBJ1-5; 7 bases fit TRBD1. Germline values: CDR1 MDHEN, CDR2 SYDVKM. The CDR3 has 14 residues. Unmatched junction bases numbered 10, after V lost 10 bases and J lost 4 bases. The CDR3 nucleotides are TGTGCCACTGCGACAGGGCCTGAGAATCAGCCCCAGCATTTT. Translated: CATATGPENQPQHF.

This clonotype was found a few times. The chain combines TRBV28 with TRBJ2-5; tentatively, D is TRBD1 (5 bases). The V and J ends lost 6 bases and 10 bases respectively, with 12 bases between them. This CDR3 region has 11 residues. Looked up from germline, CDR1 is MDHEN and CDR2 is SYDVKM. The DNA of the CDR3 is TGTGCCAGCAGCCCAGACAGTGGCCAGTACTTC. Residues: CASSPDSGQYF. Based on the CDR3 plus reference TRBV28 and TRBJ2-5, the full variable domain is DVKVTQSSRYLVKRTGEKVFLECVQDMDHENMFWYRQDPGLGLRLIYFSYDVKMKEKGDIPEGYSVSREKKERFSLILESASTNQTSMYLCASSPDSGQYFGPGTRLLVL.

This sequence joins TRBV18 and TRBJ2-3; 11 positions match TRBD2. Looked up from germline, CDR1 is KGHSH and CDR2 is LQKENI. V dropped 4 bases and J dropped 0; count of bases not matched to a gene: 6. The CDR3 has 17 residues. CDR3 in DNA: TGTGCCAGCTCACGGAGCGGGACTAGCGGAAGCACAGATACGCAGTATTTT. It is translated as CASSRSGTSGSTDTQYF.

The chain carries TRBV9 and TRBJ1-5; 10 positions agree with TRBD1. Germline V gene sequence: CDR1 SGDLS, CDR2 YYNGEE. V dropped 3 bases and J dropped 6; count of bases not matched to a gene: 6. The CDR3 covers 15 residues. The DNA for the CDR3 is TGTGCCAGCAGCGCCGGGACAGGGGATTTTCAGCCCCAGCATTTT. Amino acid sequence: CASSAGTGDFQPQHF.

The sample holds many counts of this clonotype. The genes are TRBV12-3 or TRBV12-4 and TRBJ2-1, with D uncertain. The CDR3 extends over 12 amino acids. With 7 bases removed from V and 7 bases from J, the gap between germline ends came to 11 bases. This CDR3 is CASTFMGNEQFF. CDR3 nucleotide sequence: TGTGCCAGCACCTTTATGGGTAATGAGCAGTTCTTC.